These 18 T cell receptor beta chains were sequenced from one sample in a study of response to subunit inactivated influenza vaccine. Each CDR3 protein gets one entry after TCRdb re-called the RT-PCR reads with MiXCR. This table has about 540,000 distinct CDR3 sequences, 20% to 25% appearing once. A further study also used this sample, focusing on T cells expressing NK-cell markers. That paper adds: For TCR beta, cDNA was produced by 5'RACE template switching with UMIs.

Material: CD4+ T cells sorted from PBMCs, obtained about 11 days after vaccination. The receptors stem from a man aged 50 or older who received an inactivated influenza vaccine.

On this clonotype: One junction end does not reproduce the germline sequence, and a read error may be involved. The rearrangement joins TRBV4-2 to TRBJ1-5; 8 nucleotides agree with TRBD1. Germline CDR1 LGHNA, CDR2 YNFKEQ. This CDR3 comprises 15 residues. This CDR3 reads CASSQAAQGAQPHHF. The CDR3 nucleotides are TGTGCCAGCAGCCAAGCTGCCCAGGGGGCCCAGCCCCACCATTTT.

This chain links TRBV7-2 with TRBJ2-7; maybe TRBD2 (5 bases). CDR3 length: 15 residues. The V gene lost 2 bases and the J gene lost 5 bases, with 16 bases spanning the gap. Germline V gene sequence: CDR1 SGHTA, CDR2 FQGNSA. This CDR3 is CASSLTHFLRDEQYF. In DNA, the CDR3 is TGTGCCAGCAGCTTAACCCACTTCCTGAGGGACGAGCAGTACTTC.

The chain is built from TRBV27 and TRBJ2-3, with 9 bases aligning to TRBD2. Germline CDR1 and CDR2: MNHEY and SMNVEV (reference sequence). The trim removed 1 base at V and 1 base at J, leaving 6 bases unmatched. This CDR3 is built from 17 residues. The CDR3 DNA follows: TGTGCCAGCAGTTTATTCTCTAGCGGGGCTCGCACAGATACGCAGTATTTT. The encoded protein is CASSLFSSGARTDTQYF.

This clonotype occurred a few times. The chain carries TRBV3-1 and TRBJ2-7, with unresolved D. Germline CDR1 and CDR2: LGHDT and YNNKEL (reference sequence). Trimming left V 3 bases short and J 3 bases short, with 6 bases between. The CDR3 totals 12 residues. Written as DNA, the CDR3 is TGTGCCAGCAGCCAGCTCGACTACGAGCAGTACTTC. Residues: CASSQLDYEQYF.

This clonotype was counted a few times. The chain has TRBV20-1 and TRBJ1-2; TRBD1 aligns across 9 bases. The germline CDR1 and CDR2 sequences are DFQATT and SNEGSKA (reference sequence). The J segment lost 5 bases and the V segment lost 6 bases, leaving 13 bases of the junction unmatched. The CDR3 length is 15 residues. CDR3 in amino acids: CSALQGTGGYYGYTF. CDR3 bases: TGCAGTGCCCTCCAGGGTACAGGGGGCTATTATGGCTACACCTTC.

This clonotype was seen ten or more times. The chain joins TRBV12-3 or TRBV12-4 to TRBJ2-1; 10 bases map to TRBD2. The CDR3 totals 14 residues. Trimming took 8 bases from V and 7 from J; bases not matched to a gene: 8. CDR3 coding DNA: TGTGCCAGCGGCCAGCGGGGGGGCAGGAATGAGCAGTTCTTC. Amino acid sequence: CASGQRGGRNEQFF.

In this sample, this clonotype turned up a few times. V and J are TRBV28 and TRBJ2-7; 13 positions agree with TRBD2. Germline assignment: CDR1 MDHEN and CDR2 SYDVKM. The CDR3 loop spans 14 amino acids. V lost 10 bases, J lost 1 base, and 4 bases stayed unmatched. The DNA of the CDR3 is TGTGCCACACAACTAGCGGGAGGGTCCTACGAGCAGTACTTC. This gives the protein CATQLAGGSYEQYF. Looking up the rest from reference TRBV28 and TRBJ2-7 gives the full variable domain: DVKVTQSSRYLVKRTGEKVFLECVQDMDHENMFWYRQDPGLGLRLIYFSYDVKMKEKGDIPEGYSVSREKKERFSLILESASTNQTSMYLCATQLAGGSYEQYFGPGTRLTVT.

This chain links TRBV12-3 or TRBV12-4 with TRBJ2-3, with TRBD1 matching over 8 bases. The CDR3 is 17 residues long. The trim removed 5 bases at V and 3 bases at J, leaving 13 bases unmatched. The CDR3, as DNA: TGTGCCAGCAGTAGAGACGTTTCGTGGACAGGGACAGATACGCAGTATTTT. Its protein product is CASSRDVSWTGTDTQYF.

This clonotype was recorded a few times. One end of the junction does not line up with germline, which may come from a read error. The rearrangement uses TRBV7-7 and TRBJ2-2, with TRBD2 matching 8 bases. The CDR3 has 15 amino acids. CDR1 and CDR2 (germline): SSHAT, FNYEAQ (reference sequence). Here the CDR3 DNA reads TGTGCTAGCAGACCACTAGCGGCGAACACCGGGGAGCTGTTTTTT. Protein sequence: CASRPLAANTGELFF.

Comments on this clonotype: The junction departs from germline at one end; a sequencing error may be responsible. This chain joins TRBV9 and TRBJ2-5; 8 bases align to TRBD2. Germline values: CDR1 SGDLS, CDR2 YYNGEE. The CDR3 consists of 15 residues. In DNA form, the CDR3 reads TGTGCCAGCAGCGTAGCGGGAGGGCCGCGAGAGACCCAGCACTTC. This translates into CASSVAGGPRETQHF.

This clonotype was picked up a small number of times. The chain carries TRBV28 and TRBJ2-7, with D tentatively TRBD2 (6 bases). The CDR3 contains 12 residues. Germline V lookup: CDR1 MDHEN, CDR2 SYDVKM. V dropped 5 bases and J dropped 11 bases, with 16 bases sitting between them. CDR3 sequence reads: CASSTAGWEKYF. The CDR3 region has the DNA TGTGCCAGCAGTACCGCGGGGTGGGAGAAGTACTTC.

This clonotype was detected a few times. The chain uses TRBV15 and TRBJ2-5; TRBD2 might be the D (5 bases). Per germline, CDR1 LNHNV and CDR2 YYDKDF (reference sequence). CDR3 length: 14 residues. V was pared by 3 bases and J by 7 bases, with 15 bases between. The CDR3 loop reads CATSSSPQDSTQYF. For the CDR3, the DNA is TGTGCCACCAGCAGTTCCCCCCAGGACTCGACCCAGTACTTC.

This clonotype was counted ten times or more. The chain's CDR3 is CASSEGSGHYQPQHF. CDR3 nucleotide sequence: TGTGCCAGCAGCGAAGGGTCGGGACACTATCAGCCCCAGCATTTT. V and J are TRBV7-9 and TRBJ1-5; a possible D gene is TRBD1 (6 bases). V lost 5 bases, J lost 5 bases, and 16 bases lay in between. There are 15 residues in the CDR3. CDR1 is SEHNR, CDR2 FQNEAQ, per germline (reference sequence).

This chain links TRBV20-1 with TRBJ2-3; D perhaps matches TRBD2 (5 bases). Germline CDR1 and CDR2: DFQATT and SNEGSKA (reference sequence). The CDR3 loop spans 14 amino acids. The V and J ends lost 0 bases and 4 bases respectively, with 11 bases between them. CDR3 protein: CSARDLLAADTQYF. The CDR3 DNA reads TGCAGTGCTAGAGATCTCCTAGCAGCAGATACGCAGTATTTT.

The chain links TRBV9 to TRBJ2-7; D perhaps matches TRBD2 (5 bases). V dropped 1 base and J dropped 6 bases, with 11 bases sitting between them. This CDR3 is 13 amino acids long. CDR1 and CDR2 from the germline V gene are SGDLS and YYNGEE. CDR3 DNA: TGTGCCAGCAGCGTATCGACTACGGCCGAGCAGTACTTC. Protein: CASSVSTTAEQYF. Variable domain in full (rest from reference TRBV9 and TRBJ2-7): DSGVTQTPKHLITATGQRVTLRCSPRSGDLSVYWYQQSLDQGLQFLIQYYNGEERAKGNILERFSAQQFPDLHSELNLSSLELGDSALYFCASSVSTTAEQYFGPGTRLTVT.

This clonotype was detected a few times. The CDR3 nucleotides read TGTGCCAGCAGTCCGCCGACAGGGTTAAATAATGAGCAGTTCTTC. Protein: CASSPPTGLNNEQFF. V usage is TRBV12-3 or TRBV12-4 and J usage is TRBJ2-1, with 7 bases fitting TRBD1. After removal of 5 bases from V and 7 bases from J, the junction contained 11 bases not matched to a gene. The CDR3 has 15 residues.

This clonotype was observed a few times. V and J are TRBV10-3 and TRBJ1-3, with 7 nucleotides matching TRBD1. CDR1 is ENHRY and CDR2 is SYGVKD in the germline V gene. J was trimmed by 0 bases and V by 4 bases; bases with no gene match: 3. The CDR3 extends over 15 amino acids. Written as DNA, the CDR3 is TGTGCCATCAGTGGGGACAGTCACTCTGGAAACACCATATATTTT. Translation gives CAISGDSHSGNTIYF.

The chain combines TRBV15 with TRBJ1-1; D is undetermined. Trimming took 7 bases from V and 1 from J, leaving 13 bases between them. This CDR3 spans 14 amino acids. Per germline, CDR1 LNHNV and CDR2 YYDKDF (reference sequence). The CDR3 loop is CATTSAWGNTEAFF. DNA for the CDR3: TGTGCCACCACCAGCGCGTGGGGGAACACTGAAGCTTTCTTT.